Listed here are 21 T cell receptor beta chains from one sample, sequenced in a study of shared clonotypes between healthy human individuals. The method was immunoSEQ multiplex PCR; TCRdb's version includes in-frame clones alone and lacks a portion of them. The sample shows more than 2,000,000 clones, around 90% of them seen only once. The sequenced sample was naive CD4+ T cells sorted from blood. Subset of the sample: CD45RA+ positively selected. The receptors come from a young man in good health.

This chain joins TRBV7-8 and TRBJ2-5, with a possible D match to TRBD1 (6 bases). The ends were cut back, 3 bases at V and 1 base at J, with 9 bases in the middle. The CDR3 runs 14 residues. Germline loops: CDR1 SGHVS, CDR2 FQNEAQ. The CDR3 DNA follows: TGTGCCAGCAGCTTCGACAGGTTCCAAGAGACCCAGTACTTC. This gives the protein CASSFDRFQETQYF. Complete variable domain (other parts from reference TRBV7-8 and TRBJ2-5): GAGVSQSPRYKVAKRGQDVALRCDPISGHVSLFWYQQALGQGPEFLTYFQNEAQLDKSGLPSDRFFAERPEGSVSTLKIQRTQQEDSAVYLCASSFDRFQETQYFGPGTRLLVL.

This clone has just one count. The V gene is TRBV6-1, the J gene TRBJ1-5; possibly TRBD1 for D (5 bases). The V gene's germline CDR1 is MNHNS and CDR2 SASEGT. V was pared by 6 bases and J by 6 bases, with 15 bases between. The CDR3 spans 14 residues. The CDR3 loop is CASSAGGDGQPQHF. Written as DNA, the CDR3 is TGTGCCAGCAGCGCCGGAGGGGACGGTCAGCCCCAGCATTTT.

About this clone itself: This sample includes further DNA sequences coding for the same CDR3. CDR3 region: CASSSRGSYEQYF. As DNA, the CDR3 is TGTGCCAGCAGCTCGAGGGGATCCTACGAGCAGTACTTC. This rearrangement joins TRBV11-2 to TRBJ2-7, with D perhaps being TRBD1 or TRBD2 (5 bases each). Germline values: CDR1 SGHAT, CDR2 FQNNGV. V lost 4 bases and J 1 base, leaving 8 bases between the germline ends. This CDR3 has 13 residues.

This clone was seen once. This sequence joins TRBV30 and TRBJ2-3; TRBD2 agrees at 12 bases. Germline V gene sequence: CDR1 GTSNPN, CDR2 SVGIG (reference sequence). With V trimmed by 4 bases and J by 7 bases, 9 bases remained unmatched. CDR3 length equals 15 residues. The CDR3 region is CAWTSSGGASYTQYF. CDR3 bases: TGTGCCTGGACCTCTAGCGGGGGGGCCTCGTATACGCAGTATTTT.

The rearrangement joins TRBV5-1 to TRBJ2-2; D is uncertain. This CDR3 has 15 amino acids. V was shortened by 2 bases and J by 5 bases, with 13 bases between the two germline ends. Looked up from germline, CDR1 is SGHRS and CDR2 is YFSETQ. This CDR3 is CASSLEGYGTGELFF. CDR3 nucleotides: TGCGCCAGCAGCTTAGAAGGGTACGGTACCGGGGAGCTGTTTTTT. The variable domain in full, completed from reference TRBV5-1 and TRBJ2-2, reads KAGVTQTPRYLIKTRGQQVTLSCSPISGHRSVSWYQQTPGQGLQFLFEYFSETQRNKGNFPGRFSGRQFSNSRSEMNVSTLELGDSALYLCASSLEGYGTGELFFGEGSRLTVL.

The CDR3 is CASSGDRGHYGYTF. As DNA, the CDR3 is TGTGCCAGCTCAGGGGACAGGGGTCACTATGGCTACACCTTC. V gene TRBV18 combines with J gene TRBJ1-2; 10 bases map to TRBD1. Germline V gene data show CDR1 as KGHSH and CDR2 as LQKENI. The CDR3 consists of 14 residues. The J segment lost 3 bases and the V segment lost 5 bases, leaving 3 bases of the junction unmatched. The variable domain in full, completed from reference TRBV18 and TRBJ1-2, reads NAGVMQNPRHLVRRRGQEARLRCSPMKGHSHVYWYRQLPEEGLKFMVYLQKENIIDESGMPKERFSAEFPKEGPSILRIQQVVRGDSAAYFCASSGDRGHYGYTFGSGTRLTVV.

The chain is built from TRBV5-8 and TRBJ1-1, with D hard to call. V was clipped by 3 bases and J by 8 bases, with 17 bases between them. The CDR3 covers 14 residues. The germline gives CDR1 SGHTS, CDR2 YDEGEE. Here the CDR3 reads CASSWRAFAREAFF. CDR3 sequence (DNA): TGTGCCAGCAGCTGGCGGGCCTTTGCACGAGAAGCTTTCTTT.

CDR3 DNA: TGTGCCCCGGGGCGGGAGGGGAGCTCCTACAATGAGCAGTTCTTC. This encodes CAPGREGSSYNEQFF. V gene TRBV15 combines with J gene TRBJ2-1; 9 nucleotides match TRBD2. The CDR3 covers 15 residues. Trimming cost V 11 bases and J 0 bases; bases outside gene matches: 8. The germline V gene has CDR1 LNHNV and CDR2 YYDKDF (reference sequence).

The chain combines TRBV7-6 with TRBJ2-7; D unclear. The CDR3 length is 13 residues. CDR1 is SGHVS and CDR2 is FNYEAQ in the germline V gene. V was pared by 5 bases and J by 0 bases, with 8 bases between. The CDR3 here is CASSVSDSYEQYF. CDR3 DNA: TGTGCCAGCAGCGTTTCGGACTCCTACGAGCAGTACTTC.

A word on this clone: Other nucleotide sequences in the sample specify the same CDR3. The chain links TRBV19 to TRBJ1-1; D is unresolved. CDR3 length: 13 amino acids. The V gene lost 1 base and the J gene lost 2 bases, with 5 bases spanning the gap. Germline V gene data show CDR1 as LNHDA and CDR2 as SQIVND (reference sequence). The CDR3 loop is CASSIGQNTEAFF. CDR3 bases: TGTGCCAGTAGTATAGGTCAAAACACTGAAGCTTTCTTT.

This chain uses TRBV7-9 with TRBJ2-3; no clear D. Trimming removed 0 bases from V and 2 bases from J, with 9 bases in between. In germline, CDR1 is SEHNR, CDR2 FQNEAQ (reference sequence). This CDR3 contains 15 residues. CDR3 sequence reads: CASSLAAGFTDTQYF. CDR3 nucleotides: TGTGCCAGCAGCTTAGCGGCCGGGTTCACAGATACGCAGTATTTT.

This clone occurred once. The CDR3 DNA reads as TGTGCCAGCAGTTTAGGGCACTTAAACTATGGCTACACCTTC. Its translation is CASSLGHLNYGYTF. The chain is built from TRBV28 and TRBJ1-2, with unresolved D. CDR1 and CDR2 (germline): MDHEN, SYDVKM. V was trimmed by 2 bases and J by 2 bases, leaving 9 bases between them. This CDR3 contains 14 residues.

This rearrangement joins TRBV7-9 to TRBJ2-7; a weak D match, TRBD2 (7 bases). Germline assignment: CDR1 SEHNR and CDR2 FQNEAQ (reference sequence). This CDR3 comprises 14 residues. V was trimmed by 4 bases and J by 7 bases, leaving 17 bases between them. CDR3 loop: CASSSQPGGGEQYF. CDR3 in DNA: TGTGCCAGCAGCTCGCAACCGGGGGGCGGGGAGCAGTACTTC.

With regard to this clone: Other DNA sequences in this sample translate to the same CDR3. Here the CDR3 DNA reads TGTGCCAGCAGTTACGGGGGAAGCGAGCAGTACTTC. Its protein is CASSYGGSEQYF. V gene TRBV6-5 combines with J gene TRBJ2-7; D could derive from TRBD1 or TRBD2 (5 bases each). The CDR3 consists of 12 residues. CDR1 and CDR2 from the germline V gene are MNHEY and SVGAGI. V lost 2 bases and J 6 bases, leaving 8 bases between the germline ends.

The rearrangement joins TRBV19 to TRBJ1-2; D unclear. The CDR3 contains 12 residues. Germline V gene sequence: CDR1 LNHDA, CDR2 SQIVND (reference sequence). The V end lost 7 bases, the J end lost 5 bases, and 11 bases lay between the germline ends. CDR3 residues: CASTTGGYGYTF. As DNA, the CDR3 is TGTGCCAGTACCACGGGTGGATATGGCTACACCTTC. The entire variable domain, with the rest obtained from reference TRBV19 and TRBJ1-2, is as follows: DGGITQSPKYLFRKEGQNVTLSCEQNLNHDAMYWYRQDPGQGLRLIYYSQIVNDFQKGDIAEGYSVSREKKESFPLTVTSAQKNPTAFYLCASTTGGYGYTFGSGTRLTVV.

The rearrangement uses TRBV7-9 and TRBJ1-3; D unclear. V shed 5 bases and J shed 3 bases, with 5 bases lying between them. The CDR3 is 12 residues long. From germline, CDR1 is SEHNR and CDR2 FQNEAQ (reference sequence). The CDR3, as DNA: TGTGCCAGCAGCCTTCATGGAAACACCATATATTTT. Protein sequence: CASSLHGNTIYF.

The CDR3: CSVGGTSGNYEQYF. CDR3 bases: TGCAGCGTTGGAGGGACTAGCGGGAACTACGAGCAGTACTTC. This chain links TRBV29-1 with TRBJ2-7, with 13 bases fitting TRBD2. Germline V gene sequence: CDR1 SQVTM, CDR2 ANQGSEA. The CDR3 extends over 14 amino acids. Trimming cost V 4 bases and J 3 bases; bases outside gene matches: 3.

This rearrangement joins TRBV10-1 to TRBJ2-2, with D possibly matching TRBD2 (5 bases). V was trimmed by 0 bases and J by 8 bases, leaving 10 bases between them. This CDR3 has 14 residues. Germline CDR1 and CDR2: WNHNN and SYGVQD (reference sequence). The CDR3 region has the DNA TGCGCCAGCAGTGAGTCGAGGGTAACGGGGGAGCTGTTTTTT. This codes for CASSESRVTGELFF.

J is TRBJ2-7 and V is TRBV4-3; 12 positions agree with TRBD2. J gave up 2 bases and V 0 bases, and 11 bases lay outside the gene matches. CDR3 length: 19 residues. Germline V gives CDR1 LGHNA, CDR2 YSLEER. The CDR3 loop reads CASSQEDSSGRAWAYEQYF. CDR3 in DNA: TGCGCCAGCAGCCAAGAGGATTCTAGCGGGAGGGCCTGGGCCTACGAGCAGTACTTC.

The chain recombines TRBV2 with TRBJ2-1, with 7 bases lining up with TRBD1. The germline CDR1 and CDR2 sequences are SNHLY and FYNNEI. The CDR3 length is 14 residues. J was trimmed by 2 bases and V by 6 bases; bases with no gene match: 4. The CDR3 sequence: CASRGQGAYNEQFF. Written as DNA, the CDR3 is TGTGCCAGCAGGGGGCAGGGGGCCTACAATGAGCAGTTCTTC.

The rearrangement joins TRBV4-3 to TRBJ2-2; 9 bases map to TRBD2. CDR3 length: 17 amino acids. J was trimmed by 2 bases and V by 3 bases; bases with no gene match: 7. CDR1 and CDR2 from the germline V gene are LGHNA and YSLEER. The CDR3 sequence is CASSQHTTSGNTGELFF. In DNA, the CDR3 is TGCGCCAGCAGCCAGCACACGACTAGCGGAAACACCGGGGAGCTGTTTTTT.